This T cell receptor beta chain was sequenced during a study of shared clonotypes between healthy human individuals. Unsorted PBMC DNA went through sequencing on ten immunoSEQ deep assay plates. Here immunoSEQ multiplex PCR was the method, and the copy in TCRdb shows in-frame clones only, minus some. There are 75,000 to 100,000 clones in the sample; over 40% occur only once, and roughly 16% lies in the top ten. Genomic DNA from unsorted samples was obtained from around 100 million PBMCs (per sample). The study's findings and limits: Sampling used blood alone; tissue repertoires probably differ.

As regards this clone: Its matching antigen is unknown. One end of the junction is discordant with germline, which a read error may explain.

CDR1 is MNHNS, CDR2 SASEGT, per germline. This CDR3 comprises 14 residues. The material sequenced was PBMCs. This rearrangement joins TRBV6-1 to TRBJ2-5; 7 nucleotides line up with TRBD1. This TCR derives from a woman in her forties in good health. Some clones in this sample may be carry-over from other donors' samples. CDR3 DNA: TGCGCCAGCAGTAAACAGGGGCCGCAAGAGACCCAGTACTTC. It translates to CASSKQGPQETQYF.